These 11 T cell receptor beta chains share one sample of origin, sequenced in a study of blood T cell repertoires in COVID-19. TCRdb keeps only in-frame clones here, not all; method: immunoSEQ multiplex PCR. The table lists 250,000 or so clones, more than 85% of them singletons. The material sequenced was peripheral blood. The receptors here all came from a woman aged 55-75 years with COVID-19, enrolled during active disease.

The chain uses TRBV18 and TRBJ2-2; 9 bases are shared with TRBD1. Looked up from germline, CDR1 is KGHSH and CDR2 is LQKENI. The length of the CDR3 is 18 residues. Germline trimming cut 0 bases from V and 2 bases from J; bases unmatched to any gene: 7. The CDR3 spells CASSPPNRGLINTGELFF. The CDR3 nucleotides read TGTGCCAGCTCACCACCGAACAGGGGGCTGATTAACACCGGGGAGCTGTTTTTT.

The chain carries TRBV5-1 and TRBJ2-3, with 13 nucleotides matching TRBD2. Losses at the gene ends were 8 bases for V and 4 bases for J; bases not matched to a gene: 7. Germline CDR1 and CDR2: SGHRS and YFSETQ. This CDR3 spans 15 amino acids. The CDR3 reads CASSGLAGDADTQYF. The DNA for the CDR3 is TGCGCCAGTTCAGGACTAGCGGGAGACGCAGATACGCAGTATTTT.

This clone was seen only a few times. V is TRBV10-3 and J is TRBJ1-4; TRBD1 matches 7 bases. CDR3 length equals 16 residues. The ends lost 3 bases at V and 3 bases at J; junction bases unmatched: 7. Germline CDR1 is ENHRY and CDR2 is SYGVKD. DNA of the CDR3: TGTGCCATCAGTGACCCGACAGGGCGCGCTAATGAAAAACTGTTTTTT. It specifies CAISDPTGRANEKLFF.

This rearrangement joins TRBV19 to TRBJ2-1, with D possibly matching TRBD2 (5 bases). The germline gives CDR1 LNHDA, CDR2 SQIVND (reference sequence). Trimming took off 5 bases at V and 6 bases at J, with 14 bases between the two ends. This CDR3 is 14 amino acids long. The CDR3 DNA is TGTGCCAGTAGTCCGGGAAAAAATGGCAATGAGCAGTTCTTC. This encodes CASSPGKNGNEQFF. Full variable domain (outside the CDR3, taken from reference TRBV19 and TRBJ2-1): DGGITQSPKYLFRKEGQNVTLSCEQNLNHDAMYWYRQDPGQGLRLIYYSQIVNDFQKGDIAEGYSVSREKKESFPLTVTSAQKNPTAFYLCASSPGKNGNEQFFGPGTRLTVL.

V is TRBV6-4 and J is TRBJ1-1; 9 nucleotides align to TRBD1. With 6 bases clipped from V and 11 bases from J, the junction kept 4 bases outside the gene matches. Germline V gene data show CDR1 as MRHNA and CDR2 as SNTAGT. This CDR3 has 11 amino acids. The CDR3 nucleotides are TGTGCCAGCAGGGGGACAGGGCCGGCTTTCTTT. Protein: CASRGTGPAFF.

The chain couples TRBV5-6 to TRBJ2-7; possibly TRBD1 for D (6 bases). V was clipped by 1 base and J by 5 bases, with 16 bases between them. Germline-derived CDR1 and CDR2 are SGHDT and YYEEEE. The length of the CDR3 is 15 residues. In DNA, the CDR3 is TGTGCCAGCAGCTTGAAGGCGGCAGGGGCCCACGAGCAGTACTTC. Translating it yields CASSLKAAGAHEQYF.

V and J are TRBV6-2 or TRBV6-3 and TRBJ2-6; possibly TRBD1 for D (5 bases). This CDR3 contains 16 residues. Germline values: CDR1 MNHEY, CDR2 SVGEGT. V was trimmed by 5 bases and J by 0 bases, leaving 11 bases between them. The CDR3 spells CASSDSGYSGANVLTF. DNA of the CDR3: TGTGCCAGCAGTGATTCAGGGTACTCTGGGGCCAACGTCCTGACTTTC.

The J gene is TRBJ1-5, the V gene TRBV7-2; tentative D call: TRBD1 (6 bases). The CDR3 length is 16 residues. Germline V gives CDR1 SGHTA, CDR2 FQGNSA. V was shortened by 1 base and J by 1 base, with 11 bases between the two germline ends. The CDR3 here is CASSLEGTISNQPQHF. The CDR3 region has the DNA TGTGCCAGCAGCTTAGAGGGGACAATCAGCAATCAGCCCCAGCATTTT.

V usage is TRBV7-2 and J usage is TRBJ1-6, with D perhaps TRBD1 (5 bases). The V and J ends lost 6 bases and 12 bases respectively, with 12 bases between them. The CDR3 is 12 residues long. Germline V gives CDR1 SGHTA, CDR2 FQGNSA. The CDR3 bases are TGTGCCAGCAGGCAGGGTCCAGGACCCCTCCACTTT. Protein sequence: CASRQGPGPLHF.

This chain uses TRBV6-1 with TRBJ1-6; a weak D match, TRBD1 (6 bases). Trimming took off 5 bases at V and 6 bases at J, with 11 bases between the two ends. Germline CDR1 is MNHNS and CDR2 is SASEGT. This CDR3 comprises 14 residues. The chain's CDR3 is CASSPGQINSPLHF. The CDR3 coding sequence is TGTGCCAGCAGTCCCGGACAGATTAATTCACCCCTCCACTTT.

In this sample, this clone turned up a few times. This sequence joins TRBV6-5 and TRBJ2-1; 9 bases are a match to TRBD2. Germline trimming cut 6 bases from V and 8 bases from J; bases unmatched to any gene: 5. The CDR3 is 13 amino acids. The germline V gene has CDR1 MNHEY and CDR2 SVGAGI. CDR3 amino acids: CASRLSGSHEQFF. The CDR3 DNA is TGTGCCAGCAGACTTAGCGGGAGTCATGAGCAGTTCTTC.